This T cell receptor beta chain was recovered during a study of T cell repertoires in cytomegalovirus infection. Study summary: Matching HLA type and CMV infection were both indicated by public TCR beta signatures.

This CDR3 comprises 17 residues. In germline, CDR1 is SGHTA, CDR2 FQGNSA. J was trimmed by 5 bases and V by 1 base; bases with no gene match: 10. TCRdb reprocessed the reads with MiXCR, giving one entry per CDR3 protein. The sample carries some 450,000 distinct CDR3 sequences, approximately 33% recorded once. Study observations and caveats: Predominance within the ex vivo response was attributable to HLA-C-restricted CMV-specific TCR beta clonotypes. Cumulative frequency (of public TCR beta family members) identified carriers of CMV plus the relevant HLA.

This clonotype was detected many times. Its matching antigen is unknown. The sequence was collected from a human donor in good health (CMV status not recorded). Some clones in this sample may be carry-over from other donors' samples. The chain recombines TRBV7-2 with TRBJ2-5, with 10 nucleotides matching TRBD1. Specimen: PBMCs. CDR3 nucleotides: TGTGCCAGCAGCTTAGGAGAGACAGGGGGCGGGGTGGAGACCCAGTACTTC. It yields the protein CASSLGETGGGVETQYF. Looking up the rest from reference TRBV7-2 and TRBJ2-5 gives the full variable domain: GAGVSQSPSNKVTEKGKDVELRCDPISGHTALYWYRQSLGQGLEFLIYFQGNSAPDKSGLPSDRFSAERTGGSVSTLTIQRTQQEDSAVYLCASSLGETGGGVETQYFGPGTRLLVL.